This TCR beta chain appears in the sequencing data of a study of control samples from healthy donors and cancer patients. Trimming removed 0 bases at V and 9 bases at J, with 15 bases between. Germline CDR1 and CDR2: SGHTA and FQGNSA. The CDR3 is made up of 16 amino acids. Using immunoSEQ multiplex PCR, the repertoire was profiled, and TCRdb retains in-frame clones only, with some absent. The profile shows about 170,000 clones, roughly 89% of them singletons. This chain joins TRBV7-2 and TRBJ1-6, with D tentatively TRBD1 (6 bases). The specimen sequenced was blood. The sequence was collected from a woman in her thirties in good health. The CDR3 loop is CASSLASPGVGSPLHF. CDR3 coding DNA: TGTGCCAGCAGCTTAGCCTCCCCAGGGGTAGGTTCACCCCTCCACTTT.